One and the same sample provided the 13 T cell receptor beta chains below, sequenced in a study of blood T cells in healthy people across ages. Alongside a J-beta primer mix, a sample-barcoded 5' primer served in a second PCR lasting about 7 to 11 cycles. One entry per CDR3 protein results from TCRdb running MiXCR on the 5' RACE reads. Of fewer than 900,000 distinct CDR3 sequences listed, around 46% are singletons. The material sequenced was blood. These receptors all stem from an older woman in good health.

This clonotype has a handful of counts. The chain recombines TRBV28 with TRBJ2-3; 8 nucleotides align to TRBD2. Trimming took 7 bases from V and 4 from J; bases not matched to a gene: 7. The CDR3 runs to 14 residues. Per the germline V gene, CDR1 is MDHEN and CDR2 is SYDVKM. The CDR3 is CASTLSGIADTQYF. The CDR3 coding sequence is TGTGCCAGCACTCTTAGCGGGATCGCAGATACGCAGTATTTT. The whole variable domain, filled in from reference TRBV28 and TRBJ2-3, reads DVKVTQSSRYLVKRTGEKVFLECVQDMDHENMFWYRQDPGLGLRLIYFSYDVKMKEKGDIPEGYSVSREKKERFSLILESASTNQTSMYLCASTLSGIADTQYFGPGTRLTVL.

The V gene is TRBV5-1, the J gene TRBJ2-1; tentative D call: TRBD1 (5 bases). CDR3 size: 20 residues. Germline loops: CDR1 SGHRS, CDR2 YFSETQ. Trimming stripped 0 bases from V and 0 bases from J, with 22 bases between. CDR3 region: CASSLAQGFIADLSYNEQFF. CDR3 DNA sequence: TGCGCCAGCAGCTTGGCTCAGGGTTTTATAGCCGACCTCTCCTACAATGAGCAGTTCTTC. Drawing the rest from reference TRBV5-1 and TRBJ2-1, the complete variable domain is KAGVTQTPRYLIKTRGQQVTLSCSPISGHRSVSWYQQTPGQGLQFLFEYFSETQRNKGNFPGRFSGRQFSNSRSEMNVSTLELGDSALYLCASSLAQGFIADLSYNEQFFGPGTRLTVL.

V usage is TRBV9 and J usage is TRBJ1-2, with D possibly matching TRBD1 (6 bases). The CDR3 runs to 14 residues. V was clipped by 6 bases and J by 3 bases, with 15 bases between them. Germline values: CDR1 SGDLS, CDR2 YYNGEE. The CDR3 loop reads CASTAVDSYYGYTF. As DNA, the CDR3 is TGTGCCAGCACCGCCGTGGACAGTTACTATGGCTACACCTTC.

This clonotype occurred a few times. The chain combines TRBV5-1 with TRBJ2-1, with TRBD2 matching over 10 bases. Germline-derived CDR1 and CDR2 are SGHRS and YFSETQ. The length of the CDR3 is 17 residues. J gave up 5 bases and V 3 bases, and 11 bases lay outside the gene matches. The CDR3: CASSYTITSGDDNEQFF. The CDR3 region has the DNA TGCGCCAGCAGCTACACTATAACTAGCGGGGACGACAATGAGCAGTTCTTC.

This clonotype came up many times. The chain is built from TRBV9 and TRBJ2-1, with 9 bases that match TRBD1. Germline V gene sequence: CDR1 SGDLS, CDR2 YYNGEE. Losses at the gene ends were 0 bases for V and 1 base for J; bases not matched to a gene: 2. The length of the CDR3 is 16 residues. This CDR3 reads CASSVVGTGSYNEQFF. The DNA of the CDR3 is TGTGCCAGCAGCGTAGTAGGGACAGGGTCCTACAATGAGCAGTTCTTC.

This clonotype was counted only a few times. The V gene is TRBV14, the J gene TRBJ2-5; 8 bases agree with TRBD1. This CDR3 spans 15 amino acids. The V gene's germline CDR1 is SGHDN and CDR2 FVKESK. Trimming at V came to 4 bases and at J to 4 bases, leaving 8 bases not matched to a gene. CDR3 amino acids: CASSRQPTGGETQYF. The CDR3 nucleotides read TGTGCCAGCAGCCGCCAGCCCACAGGGGGAGAGACCCAGTACTTC.

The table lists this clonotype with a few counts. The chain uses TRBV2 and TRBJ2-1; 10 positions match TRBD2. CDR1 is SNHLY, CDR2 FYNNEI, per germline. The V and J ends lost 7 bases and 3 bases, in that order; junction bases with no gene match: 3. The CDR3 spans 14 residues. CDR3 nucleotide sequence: TGTGCCAGCAAAGCTAGCGGGAGCTACAATGAGCAGTTCTTC. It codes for CASKASGSYNEQFF.

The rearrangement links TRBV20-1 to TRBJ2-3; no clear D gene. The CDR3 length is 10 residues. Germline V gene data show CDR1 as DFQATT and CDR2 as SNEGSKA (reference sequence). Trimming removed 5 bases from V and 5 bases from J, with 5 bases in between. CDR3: CSAGLDTQYF. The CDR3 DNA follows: TGCAGTGCTGGGCTAGATACGCAGTATTTT.

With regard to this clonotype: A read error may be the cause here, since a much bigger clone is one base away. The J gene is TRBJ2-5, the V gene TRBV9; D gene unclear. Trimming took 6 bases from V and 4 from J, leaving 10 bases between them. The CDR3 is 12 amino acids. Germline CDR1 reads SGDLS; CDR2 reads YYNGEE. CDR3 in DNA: TGTGCCAGCAACGAATATGGAGAGACCCAGTACTTC. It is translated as CASNEYGETQYF.

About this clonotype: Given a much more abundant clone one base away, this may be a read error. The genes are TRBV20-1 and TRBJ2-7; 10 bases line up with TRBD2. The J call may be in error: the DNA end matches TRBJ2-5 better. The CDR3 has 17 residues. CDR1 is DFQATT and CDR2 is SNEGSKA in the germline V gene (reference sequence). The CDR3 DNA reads TGCAGTGCTAAGAAGCTAGCGGGAGTGATGCTGCAAGAGACCCAGTACTTC. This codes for CSAKKLAGVMLQETQYF.

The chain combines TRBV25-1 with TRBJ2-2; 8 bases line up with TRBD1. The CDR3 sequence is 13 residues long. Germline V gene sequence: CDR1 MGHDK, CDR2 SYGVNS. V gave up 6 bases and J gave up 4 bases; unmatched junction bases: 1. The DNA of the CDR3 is TGTGCCAGCAGGGACAGGGCCACCGGGGAGCTGTTTTTT. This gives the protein CASRDRATGELFF. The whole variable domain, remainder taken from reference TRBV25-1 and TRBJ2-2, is EADIYQTPRYLVIGTGKKITLECSQTMGHDKMYWYQQDPGMELHLIHYSYGVNSTEKGDLSSESTVSRIRTEHFPLTLESARPSHTSQYLCASRDRATGELFFGEGSRLTVL.

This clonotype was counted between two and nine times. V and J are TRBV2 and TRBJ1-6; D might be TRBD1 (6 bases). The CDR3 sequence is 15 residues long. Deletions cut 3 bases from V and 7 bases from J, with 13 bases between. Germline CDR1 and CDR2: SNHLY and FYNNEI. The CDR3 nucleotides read TGTGCCAGCAGTGAGTTTACAGGGAAAAATTCACCCCTCCACTTT. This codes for CASSEFTGKNSPLHF.

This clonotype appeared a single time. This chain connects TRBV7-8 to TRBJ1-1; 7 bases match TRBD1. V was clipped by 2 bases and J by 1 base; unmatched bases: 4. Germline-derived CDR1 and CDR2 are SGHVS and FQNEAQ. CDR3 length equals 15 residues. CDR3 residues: CASSLRAGGNTEAFF. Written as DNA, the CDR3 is TGTGCCAGCAGCTTAAGGGCAGGGGGGAACACTGAAGCTTTCTTT.